This T cell receptor (beta chain) is from a study of blood T cell repertoires in COVID-19 (dated by TCRdb to 2019 to 2021). Notes on the research overall: Samples covering the acute and convalescent phases of COVID-19 were provided by collaborators in the United States, Italy and Spain. Deeply sampled blood TCRbeta repertoires from subjects exposed to, actively infected with, or recovered from COVID-19 were included in the dataset. The material from the prospective study consisted of cDNA or gDNA derived from T cells, B-cell-depleted T cells, or PBMCs. A freely available public database, intended as a resource for researchers studying the immune response to SARS-CoV-2, is where the repertoires were released. Samples were obtained from the ongoing ImmuneRACE study (first 160 participants) and from 1,200 or so subjects provided by 6 global collaborators. A de-identified subject ID, COVID-19 status, age in years and sex were almost always included in the sample metadata. Where available, HLA class I and class II types were obtained from metadata supplied by the sample provider rather than from assay-based typing. The paper as a whole reports these results and caveats: Clinical and demographic metadata were provided uncurated, with the amount varying by source and participant.

TCRbeta CDR3 regions were amplified from genomic DNA by means of the immunoSEQ Assay, a bias-controlled multiplex PCR. On the authors' methods: The number of nucleated cells in each sample was estimated by amplification of reference gene primers within the assay. Sequence reads were collapsed and filtered to measure the absolute abundance of every unique TCRbeta CDR3 rearrangement. For each sample, productive Simpson clonality was calculated by taking the square root of Simpson's diversity index across productive rearrangements. In TCRdb, the immuneACCESS table is reduced to in-frame sequences with V and J assigned. These tables do not hold every clone; where another copy was compared, an unresolved V gene accounts for under half, and the others remain unexplained. That table is the source of V, J and clone size, and D and trimming were worked out from the DNA. Across this sample there are approximately 230,000 clones, with 82% seen only once. The ten largest account for 15% of the sample.

Regarding this clone: The antigen it binds to is not known. No much larger clone exists at a distance of one base, and base qualities are not known.

The germline V gene (reference sequence) gives CDR1 as LGHDT and CDR2 as YNNKEL. V is clipped by 0 bases and J by 8 bases, and the sequence between their germline boundaries is 7 bases long. The CDR3 covers 12 residues, taking in both the cysteine and the phenylalanine. Just CDR3 DNA is preserved here, 36 bases in frame from base 1. Participants in the prospective study were enrolled through a virtual design, were aged about 18 to 100 years, and lived in roughly 24 United States geographic areas. In the prospective study, cohorts were assigned on the basis of participant-reported clinical history obtained from a screening survey and a study questionnaire. Recovered participants in ImmuneRACE Cohort 3 were defined as having two consecutive negative NP/OP PCR tests, clearance from a healthcare professional, or resolution of symptoms. Each participant in the prospective study had whole blood, serum and a nasopharyngeal or oropharyngeal swab collected by mobile phlebotomists. Prospective study participants could optionally give additional blood draws and questionnaires over an approximately two-month period. Prospective study blood samples were shipped either frozen or at room temperature before DNA extraction.

The sample taken for sequencing was PBMCs or T cells enriched from blood (not recorded which). The receptor comes from a middle-aged man who had recovered from COVID-19. The chain joins TRBV3-1 (or the pseudogene TRBV3-2) to TRBJ1-2; possibly the D gene is TRBD1, per 5 matching bases. The bases are TGTGCCAGCAGCCAAGAGGGGGGAGGCTACACCTTC. Its amino acids are CASSQEGGGYTF.